Listed below are T cell receptor beta chains from one sample, sequenced in a study of cytomegalovirus exposure and HLA in healthy donors. Assay: immunoSEQ multiplex PCR; the TCRdb copy retains only in-frame clones and omits some. Counted here are 80,000 or so clones, less than 80% occurring once; the ten biggest clones make up approximately 7.3%. Sample: PBMCs. The source of these receptors is a woman aged 40 to 49 in good health and CMV-seronegative. CDR3s include the opening cysteine and the closing phenylalanine or tryptophan. Each record gives: clone size, V gene, J gene, D gene, CDR3 DNA, CDR3 protein. The D gene is left open where the match is weak. The size entry is marked missing in some rows and otherwise reads once, few, many or a size class.

size: NA
V: TRBV5-1
J: TRBJ2-7
D: NA
DNA: TGCGCCAGCAGCTTGTGGGGGCAGGGATACCACGAGCAGTACTTC
CDR3: CASSLWGQGYHEQYF

size: NA
V: TRBV27
J: TRBJ2-2
D: NA
DNA: TGTGCCAGCAGTTCCCACCCAGGGGCGGCCACCGGGGAGCTGTTTTTT
CDR3: CASSSHPGAATGELFF

size: NA
V: TRBV6-4
J: TRBJ2-3
D: NA
DNA: TGTGCCAGCAGTGAGGGGGCTAGCACAGATACGCAGTATTTT
CDR3: CASSEGASTDTQYF

size: once
V: TRBV18
J: TRBJ1-4
D: NA
DNA: TGTGCCAGCTCACCATTAGGAGGGCTGAGTGAAAAACTGTTTTTT
CDR3: CASSPLGGLSEKLFF

size: NA
V: TRBV5-1
J: TRBJ2-3
D: TRBD2
DNA: TGCGCCAGCAGCTTGGCCGGAGCGGGGGGGAGCACAGATACGCAGTATTTT
CDR3: CASSLAGAGGSTDTQYF

size: NA
V: TRBV9
J: TRBJ2-2
D: TRBD1
DNA: TGTGCCAGCAGCGGACACGGACAGGGTTCGGGGGAGCTGTTTTTT
CDR3: CASSGHGQGSGELFF

size: NA
V: TRBV9
J: TRBJ1-4
D: TRBD1
DNA: TGTGCCAACAGCGTACAGGGGGCTAATGAAAAACTGTTTTTT
CDR3: CANSVQGANEKLFF

size: once
V: TRBV28
J: TRBJ2-7
D: TRBD1
DNA: TGTGCCAGCAGTCCCCGGGACAGAGCCTACGAGCAGTACTTC
CDR3: CASSPRDRAYEQYF

size: NA
V: TRBV5-1
J: TRBJ2-3
D: TRBD1
DNA: TGCGCCAGCAGCTTGGGGGACAGGAGCACAGATACGCAGTATTTT
CDR3: CASSLGDRSTDTQYF

size: NA
V: TRBV27
J: TRBJ1-2
D: NA
DNA: TGTGCCAGCAGTTTACACGGGACGGGAGAGGGGATTGGCTATGGCTACACCTTC
CDR3: CASSLHGTGEGIGYGYTF

size: NA
V: TRBV2
J: TRBJ2-7
D: NA
DNA: TGTGCCAGCAGTGATAACAGGGATTCCTACGAGCAGTACTTC
CDR3: CASSDNRDSYEQYF

size: NA
V: TRBV2
J: TRBJ2-1
D: TRBD1
DNA: TGTGCCAGCAGTGGACAGGGGCTGCGGGAGCAGTTCTTC
CDR3: CASSGQGLREQFF

size: NA
V: TRBV30
J: TRBJ2-7
D: NA
DNA: TGTGCCTGGAGTGTATCGCTGACTAGATCCCACGAGCAGTACTTC
CDR3: CAWSVSLTRSHEQYF

size: NA
V: TRBV13
J: TRBJ2-7
D: TRBD1
DNA: TGTGCCAGCAGCCGGACAGGGTCCTACGAGCAGTACTTC
CDR3: CASSRTGSYEQYF

size: NA
V: TRBV15
J: TRBJ1-4
D: NA
DNA: TGTGCCACCAGCAGAGAACTGAGTTATACAACTAATGAAAAACTGTTTTTT
CDR3: CATSRELSYTTNEKLFF

size: NA
V: TRBV21-1
J: TRBJ2-7
D: NA
DNA: TGTGCCAGCAGCAAAGTCATTGATCTAGAGCAGTACTTC
CDR3: CASSKVIDLEQYF

size: NA
V: TRBV6-1
J: TRBJ1-4
D: NA
DNA: TGTGCCAGCAGTGAAGGGGAGGGATCTTCCAAAAAACTGTTTTTT
CDR3: CASSEGEGSSKKLFF

size: NA
V: TRBV28
J: TRBJ2-5
D: NA
DNA: TGTGCCAGCAGCTTGCTCTTCGGGTCACGGCCCCCCCAAGAGACCCAGTACTTC
CDR3: CASSLLFGSRPPQETQYF